The clone carrying this T cell receptor (beta chain) was seen ten or more times. The antigen remains unidentified. This record belongs to a study of blood T cells in healthy people across ages. General study results and limits: Both higher diversity and more naive CD4+ cells marked long-lived donors when set against aged donors. Getting older went along with TCR beta diversity per million T cells dropping roughly linearly. Naive and antigen-experienced cells could not be conclusively compared, given unsorted PBMCs.

A second PCR, run for about 6 to 11 cycles, used a sample-barcoded 5' primer plus a J-beta primer mix. With 12 random nucleotides, a template-switch adaptor tagged each individual cDNA molecule. TCRdb independently ran MiXCR on the 5' RACE reads; one entry per CDR3 protein. The table has 1.6 million or so distinct CDR3 sequences, roughly a third seen once. This CDR3 comprises 17 residues. CDR1 and CDR2 from the germline V gene are SQVTM and ANQGSEA. After removal of 7 bases from V and 7 bases from J, the junction contained 20 bases not matched to a gene. The specimen sequenced was blood. The V gene is TRBV29-1, the J gene TRBJ2-1; 9 nucleotides align to TRBD1. The sequence derives from a woman in her 30s in good health. The CDR3 DNA follows: TGCAGCGCAAATGGGTATACCGGGACAGGGCGACCTAATGAGCAGTTCTTC. This translates into CSANGYTGTGRPNEQFF.